This T cell receptor beta chain comes out of a study of T-cell memory formation after mild COVID-19 (dated by TCRdb to the early 2020s). About the full investigation: TCR sequence clusters from the two donors were found to be largely donor specific. Two young, previously healthy adult volunteers, one female and one male, were included in the cohort. In a couple of donors, T-cell clones that expanded and contracted after mild COVID-19 were tracked by sequencing TCRalpha and TCRbeta repertoires over time.

Between the V and J ends, shortened by 5 bases and 3 bases respectively, the junction contains 11 bases. The CDR3 contains 13 residues, cysteine and phenylalanine counted. The kept DNA is CDR3 alone, 39 bases in frame from the first base. The germline V gene (reference sequence) yields SEHNR for CDR1 and FQNEAQ for CDR2. Instrument on record: Illumina NovaSeq 6000. TCRalpha and TCRbeta cDNA libraries were constructed by 5'RACE with constant-segment primers, with sample barcodes and unique molecular identifiers being introduced. Trizol reagent was used to extract RNA from every sample. Amplification of the libraries took two PCR steps, and the second step added a second sample barcode plus Illumina TruSeq adapters. Sequencing of the libraries was done on an Illumina NovaSeq, producing 2 x 150 bp paired-end reads. Regarding the original processing steps: Demultiplexing of reads and collapsing into UMI-guided consensus sequences were performed with migec v1.2.7. Using mixcr v2.1.11, UMI consensuses were aligned to TRA and TRB V and J templates and then assembled into clonotypes. A clonotype was counted as expanded or contracted only if both edgeR and NoisET called the change significant, with noise models trained on biological replicates. For edgeR calls, a false discovery rate-adjusted p below 0.01 and a log2 fold-change threshold of 1 were applied. PCA with hierarchical clustering of max-normalized trajectories of the 1000 most abundant clonotypes was used as exploratory dynamics analysis. Each responding clone was given a CD4 or CD8 phenotype based on the CD4+ and CD8+ repertoires, which had been sequenced separately. The public reads were reprocessed in TCRdb via fastp at Q25 and MiXCR, keeping in-frame beta chains. Records with the same CDR3 protein are collapsed into one entry carrying the most frequent genes and DNA. It is TCRdb's table, rather than the study itself, that gives the V and J calls and clone size. The sample yields around 340,000 distinct CDR3 sequences; about 21% were counted once. Approximately 12% of the sample is held by the ten biggest clonotypes.

Broad study findings and their caveats: SARS-CoV-2 specificity was not confirmed for the second-wave clones peaking on day 37. Contracting CD4+ clones appeared mostly in the CM and EM memory subsets, whereas CD8+ clones were enriched in EMRA. Only two mild cases were covered in the study, and larger cohorts including severe cases with pre-infection samples were considered necessary. Clones contracting from day 15 to 85 had balanced CD4/CD8 phenotypes, while a second wave expanding from day 15 to 37 was biased towards CD4+. Some responding clones were detected in pre-infection memory, which suggested that pre-existing cross-reactive memory T cells had joined the SARS-CoV-2 response.

Comments on this clonotype: The clone's antigen remains unknown. No base quality values were provided; no much bigger clone lies one nucleotide off.

Ficoll-Paque density gradient centrifugation was used to isolate PBMCs. This TCR was recovered from an adult woman who had mild COVID-19 (a few samples of this study predate the infection). The sample titles of this study are shuffled in the database, so cell type and time point are left out; the donor was told from shared clones. Sequenced sample: PBMCs or a T cell subset sorted from them (not recorded which). The chain joins TRBV7-9 to TRBJ2-7, and possibly TRBD1, on 5 matching bases. The CDR3 protein is CASSPDILYEQYF. The DNA reads as follows: TGTGCCAGCAGCCCGGACATCCTCTACGAGCAGTACTTC.